A single sample is the source of the 11 T cell receptor beta chains below, sequenced in a study of PD-L1 blockade in urothelial cancer. Time point noted: pretreatment peripheral blood. Profiling relied on immunoSEQ multiplex PCR, and the TCRdb table lists in-frame clones only, not all of them. Of tens of thousands of clones detected, roughly 88% appear once; the ten largest clones hold 4.5%. This sample comprised PBMCs, obtained around atezolizumab (anti-PD-L1) treatment. The receptors originated from a man aged 65 to 85 with urothelial cancer.

The chain uses TRBV19 and TRBJ1-4; 10 bases align to TRBD1. CDR1 and CDR2 (germline): LNHDA, SQIVND (reference sequence). Germline trimming cut 5 bases from V and 13 bases from J; bases unmatched to any gene: 10. The CDR3 covers 14 residues. The CDR3 region is CASSGTGEVNRLFF. The CDR3 DNA reads as TGTGCCAGTAGTGGGACAGGGGAGGTGAACAGACTGTTTTTT.

This chain connects TRBV5-6 to TRBJ2-1, with no clear D. This CDR3 contains 13 residues. CDR1 and CDR2 from the germline V gene are SGHDT and YYEEEE. V lost 2 bases, J lost 6 bases, and 9 bases lay in between. The CDR3 loop reads CASSFAPGNEQFF. The CDR3, as DNA: TGTGCCAGCAGCTTTGCCCCGGGCAATGAGCAGTTCTTC.

This chain links TRBV27 with TRBJ2-3; the D gene is possibly TRBD1 (6 bases). The CDR3 consists of 12 residues. Germline V gene sequence: CDR1 MNHEY, CDR2 SMNVEV (reference sequence). With 5 bases removed from V and 9 bases from J, the gap between germline ends came to 12 bases. CDR3 sequence reads: CASSPRRGTQYF. CDR3 sequence (DNA): TGTGCCAGCAGTCCCAGAAGGGGGACGCAGTATTTT.

The genes are TRBV7-9 and TRBJ1-2; D uncertain. CDR3 size: 14 residues. The V end was cut by 5 bases, the J end by 3 bases, with 13 bases between. Germline V gives CDR1 SEHNR, CDR2 FQNEAQ (reference sequence). DNA for the CDR3: TGTGCCAGCAGCAGAACGGTCCGCCACTATGGCTACACCTTC. This codes for CASSRTVRHYGYTF.

This clone was counted between two and nine times. The chain couples TRBV9 to TRBJ2-5, with TRBD1 matching over 8 bases. The CDR3 has 14 residues. Trimming took 4 bases from V and 5 from J; bases not matched to a gene: 7. Germline values: CDR1 SGDLS, CDR2 YYNGEE. The CDR3 DNA follows: TGTGCCAGCAGCCCCCAGGACAGGGAGGAGACCCAGTACTTC. It specifies CASSPQDREETQYF.

This chain uses TRBV13 with TRBJ2-5; unclear D gene. V lost 5 bases and J lost 5, with 12 bases in between. This CDR3 has 13 residues. Germline V gene lookup returns CDR1 PRHDT and CDR2 FYEKMQ (reference sequence). CDR3 DNA sequence: TGTGCCAGCAGCCTCACCCCCAGGGAGACCCAGTACTTC. The encoded protein is CASSLTPRETQYF.

The chain uses TRBV27 and TRBJ2-1; 13 nucleotides match TRBD2. The V gene end was trimmed by 2 bases and the J gene end by 6 bases; junction bases not matched to a gene: 7. The length of the CDR3 is 17 residues. Germline V CDR1 and CDR2: MNHEY, SMNVEV (reference sequence). The DNA for the CDR3 is TGTGCCAGCAGTTTACCACTTGGGACTAGCGGGACCAATGAGCAGTTCTTC. Encoded protein: CASSLPLGTSGTNEQFF.

V and J are TRBV27 and TRBJ2-3; 11 nucleotides align to TRBD2. Per germline, CDR1 MNHEY and CDR2 SMNVEV (reference sequence). This CDR3 has 15 residues. V lost 6 bases to trimming and J lost 8 bases; unmatched junction nucleotides: 10. This chain's CDR3 is CASRSALAGGGTQYF. The CDR3 DNA sequence: TGTGCCAGCAGATCAGCCCTAGCGGGAGGAGGTACGCAGTATTTT.

The rearrangement uses TRBV7-3 and TRBJ2-3; D possibly corresponds to TRBD2 (6 bases). There are 15 residues in the CDR3. Germline V gene sequence: CDR1 SGHTA, CDR2 FQGTGA. Trimming pared 1 base from V and 6 bases from J, leaving 14 bases between. CDR3 in amino acids: CASSLSGNQVDTQYF. CDR3 nucleotide sequence: TGTGCCAGCAGCTTAAGCGGGAACCAGGTGGATACGCAGTATTTT.

This chain joins TRBV6-4 and TRBJ2-3; D may be TRBD2 (5 bases). V lost 2 bases, J lost 2 bases, and 11 bases lay in between. Looked up from germline, CDR1 is MRHNA and CDR2 is SNTAGT. This CDR3 has 15 residues. CDR3 nucleotides: TGTGCCAGCAGTGACGGGAGCGGATCCACAGATACGCAGTATTTT. Translating gives CASSDGSGSTDTQYF.

This chain uses TRBV30 with TRBJ2-7, with D maybe TRBD2 (5 bases). Trimming cost V 0 bases and J 1 base, with 16 bases left between them. CDR3 length: 16 amino acids. The germline V gene encodes CDR1 GTSNPN and CDR2 SVGIG (reference sequence). In nucleotides, the CDR3 is TGTGCCTGGAGTGTCCCCGGGGTCCCGTATTCCTACGAGCAGTACTTC. This sequence encodes CAWSVPGVPYSYEQYF.